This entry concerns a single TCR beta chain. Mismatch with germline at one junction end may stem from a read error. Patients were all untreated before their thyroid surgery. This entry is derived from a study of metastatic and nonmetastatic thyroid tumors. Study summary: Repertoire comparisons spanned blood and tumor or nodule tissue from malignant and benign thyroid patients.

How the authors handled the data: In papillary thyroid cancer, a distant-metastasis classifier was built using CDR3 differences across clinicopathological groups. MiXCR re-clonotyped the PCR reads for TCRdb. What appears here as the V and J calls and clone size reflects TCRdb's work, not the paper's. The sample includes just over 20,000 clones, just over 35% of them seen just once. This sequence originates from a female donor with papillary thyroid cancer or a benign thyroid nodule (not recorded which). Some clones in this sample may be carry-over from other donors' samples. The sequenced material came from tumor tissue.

Here the CDR3 reads CASSKQGSGYTF. The CDR3 DNA is TGTGCCAGCAGTAAACAGGGAAGTGGCTATACCTTC. This sequence joins TRBV27 and TRBJ1-2; D possibly corresponds to TRBD1 (6 bases). The V gene's germline CDR1 is MNHEY and CDR2 SMNVEV (reference sequence). The CDR3 is 12 amino acids.